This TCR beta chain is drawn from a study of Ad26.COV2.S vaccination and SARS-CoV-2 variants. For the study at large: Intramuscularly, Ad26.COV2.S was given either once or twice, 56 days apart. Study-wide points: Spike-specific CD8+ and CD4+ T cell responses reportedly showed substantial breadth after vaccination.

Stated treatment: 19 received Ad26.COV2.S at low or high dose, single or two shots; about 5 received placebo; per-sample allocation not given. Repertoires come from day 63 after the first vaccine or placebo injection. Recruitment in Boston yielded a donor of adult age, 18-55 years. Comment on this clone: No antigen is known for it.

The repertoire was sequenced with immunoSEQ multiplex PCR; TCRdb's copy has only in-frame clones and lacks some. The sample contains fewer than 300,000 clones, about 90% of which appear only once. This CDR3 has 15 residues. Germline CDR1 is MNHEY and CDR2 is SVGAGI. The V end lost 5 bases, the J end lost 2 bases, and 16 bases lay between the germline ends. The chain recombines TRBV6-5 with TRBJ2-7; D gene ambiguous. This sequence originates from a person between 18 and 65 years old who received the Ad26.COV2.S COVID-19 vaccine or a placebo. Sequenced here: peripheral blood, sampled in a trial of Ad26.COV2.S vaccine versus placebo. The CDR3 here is CASSPNPTTAYEQYF. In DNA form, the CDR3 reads TGTGCCAGCAGTCCCAATCCGACAACCGCCTACGAGCAGTACTTC.